The source of this T cell receptor (beta chain) is a study of CD8 T cells in Susac syndrome. General observations from the study: Acknowledgment was made by the study that its TCR sequencing and HLA analysis involved a relatively small number of individuals.

About this clonotype: Antigen: not known.

RNA in amounts of about 0.45 to 1 ug was reverse transcribed with random hexamers. The CDR3 of TCR beta was amplified by immunoSEQ multiplex PCR across 54 Vbeta and 13 Jbeta. TCRdb reanalysed the immunoSEQ multiplex PCR reads using MiXCR and keeps one entry per CDR3 protein. The profile shows 150,000 to 200,000 distinct CDR3 sequences, less than 95% of them singletons. Sequencing targeted TCR beta in blood CD8+ and CD4+ T cells. Controls were healthy donors chosen to match patients in age and sex. The CDR3 contains 14 residues. The germline V and J ends were trimmed by 1 base and 12 bases, with 18 bases remaining between them. Germline-derived CDR1 and CDR2 are LGHDT and YNNKEL (reference sequence).

The TCR originated in a human donor in good health. The genes are TRBV3-1 and TRBJ1-1; weak D call: TRBD1 (5 bases). The specimen was CD4+ T cells from PBMCs. The CDR3 bases are TGTGCCAGCAGCCAAGTAAGCCAGGGAATTGGTACTTTCTTT. Protein sequence: CASSQVSQGIGTFF. The complete variable domain, with remaining parts taken from reference TRBV3-1 and TRBJ1-1, reads DTAVSQTPKYLVTQMGNDKSIKCEQNLGHDTMYWYKQDSKKFLKIMFSYNNKELIINETVPNRFSPKSPDKAHLNLHINSLELGDSAVYFCASSQVSQGIGTFFGQGTRLTVV.